This TCR beta chain came from a study of T cells in Graves' hyperthyroidism and ophthalmopathy. TCR beta CDR3 sequences were amplified from RNA transcripts. The study used the HTBI primer set for a first-round RT-PCR of the TCR CDR3. TCRdb ran MiXCR on the multiplex PCR reads and lists one entry per CDR3 protein. The sample includes approximately 610,000 distinct CDR3 sequences, about 15% seen only once; the top ten take around 4.5%. The diagnoses drew upon clinical symptoms, serum thyroxine and TRAb, thyroid ultrasound and orbital computed tomography. This clonotype was picked up a small number of times. Its specificity is unknown. Notes on the study in general: Blood also held most thyroid clonotypes expanded beyond 0.001. The model predicted ophthalmopathy a median around six months before onset.

CDR3 length equals 13 residues. Per the germline V gene, CDR1 is LNHNV and CDR2 is YYDKDF (reference sequence). The V gene lost 3 bases and the J gene lost 4 bases, with 7 bases spanning the gap. This receptor was obtained from a woman aged 40-49 years with Graves' ophthalmopathy. Specimen: blood. V gene TRBV15 combines with J gene TRBJ1-5, with D uncertain. CDR3 DNA sequence: TGTGCCACCAGCAGTGTGAAAAATCAGCCCCAGCATTTT. As protein: CATSSVKNQPQHF.